These 8 T cell receptor beta chains share one sample of origin, sequenced in a study of T cell responses to AZD1222 COVID-19 vaccine (dated by TCRdb to the early 2020s). This specimen's time point label, per the study, means: baseline before first vaccination. Library construction relied on the immunoSEQ multiplex PCR assay. In its TCRdb copy, this immuneACCESS table keeps in-frame sequences only and misses some clones. Where compared with another copy, unresolved V genes explain less than half of these, and the others have no known cause. Here the sample has 150,000 to 200,000 clones; about 94% occur a single time. Roughly 9.2% of the sample lies in the top ten. This specimen was peripheral blood, taken on day 0 of AZD1222 vaccination. All receptors derive from an adult in good health.

This chain links TRBV3-1 (or the pseudogene TRBV3-2) with TRBJ2-7; D is perhaps TRBD2 (5 bases). This CDR3 region has 13 residues. Between the trimmed V and J ends, which lost 6 bases and 1 base, there was a span of 10 bases. CDR1 and CDR2 from the germline V gene are LGHDT and YNNKEL (reference sequence). The CDR3 region has the DNA TGTGCCAGCAGTTATGGACTGTCCTACGAGCAGTACTTC. Protein product: CASSYGLSYEQYF.

This chain uses TRBV28 with TRBJ2-1; D is perhaps TRBD1 or TRBD2 (5 bases each). V was pared by 2 bases and J by 2 bases, with 13 bases between. CDR3 length: 16 amino acids. The germline gives CDR1 MDHEN, CDR2 SYDVKM. The CDR3 DNA sequence: TGTGCCAGCAGTTTAAGAGGGGCCCTAACCTACAATGAGCAGTTCTTC. Its translation is CASSLRGALTYNEQFF.

V usage is TRBV15 and J usage is TRBJ1-1; maybe TRBD1 (6 bases). V was pared by 0 bases and J by 4 bases, with 18 bases between. CDR3 length equals 17 residues. CDR1 and CDR2 (germline): LNHNV, YYDKDF (reference sequence). The CDR3 DNA follows: TGTGCCACCAGCAGAGATAGATCTGGGGGCGTATTCACTGAAGCTTTCTTT. This gives the protein CATSRDRSGGVFTEAFF.

V and J are TRBV19 and TRBJ2-1; TRBD2 aligns across 14 bases. CDR1 is LNHDA and CDR2 is SQIVND in the germline V gene (reference sequence). The J segment lost 8 bases and the V segment lost 9 bases, leaving 9 bases of the junction unmatched. The CDR3 totals 15 residues. CDR3 nucleotides: TGTGCCAGCTCGTCCGGGACTAGCGGGAGCGATGAGCAGTTCTTC. Its protein is CASSSGTSGSDEQFF.

The chain carries TRBV5-6 and TRBJ2-7; D is possibly TRBD2 (6 bases). The CDR3 loop spans 13 amino acids. The V gene's germline CDR1 is SGHDT and CDR2 YYEEEE. Trimming shortened V by 2 bases and J by 5 bases, and 11 bases separated the two germline ends. In DNA, the CDR3 is TGTGCCAGCAGCTTTGGAGGGGCGAACGAGCAGTACTTC. Its translation: CASSFGGANEQYF.

The chain combines TRBV21-1 with TRBJ2-7; TRBD1 is the table's D call and was not checked against the DNA. TRBV21-1 is listed as a pseudogene. The CDR3 runs to 16 residues. The CDR3 DNA reads as TGTGCCAGCATGGGCCTGGCGCAGGGTATCTCCTACGAGCAGTACTTC. Protein: CASMGLAQGISYEQYF.

This chain connects TRBV6-2 or TRBV6-3 to TRBJ2-7; 14 bases are a match to TRBD2. Germline values: CDR1 MNHEY, CDR2 SVGEGT. The V segment lost 6 bases and the J segment 0 bases; nucleotides outside the gene matches: 7. The CDR3 totals 17 residues. CDR3: CASSPGTSGRGSYEQYF. DNA of the CDR3: TGTGCCAGCAGCCCCGGGACTAGCGGGAGAGGCTCCTACGAGCAGTACTTC.

V is TRBV10-2 and J is TRBJ2-1, with no clear D. Trimming took 4 bases from V and 0 from J, leaving 10 bases between them. This CDR3 is 15 amino acids long. The germline gives CDR1 WSHSY, CDR2 SAAADI. CDR3: CASSAATSSYNEQFF. In DNA form, the CDR3 reads TGCGCCAGCAGTGCAGCGACCAGCTCCTACAATGAGCAGTTCTTC.